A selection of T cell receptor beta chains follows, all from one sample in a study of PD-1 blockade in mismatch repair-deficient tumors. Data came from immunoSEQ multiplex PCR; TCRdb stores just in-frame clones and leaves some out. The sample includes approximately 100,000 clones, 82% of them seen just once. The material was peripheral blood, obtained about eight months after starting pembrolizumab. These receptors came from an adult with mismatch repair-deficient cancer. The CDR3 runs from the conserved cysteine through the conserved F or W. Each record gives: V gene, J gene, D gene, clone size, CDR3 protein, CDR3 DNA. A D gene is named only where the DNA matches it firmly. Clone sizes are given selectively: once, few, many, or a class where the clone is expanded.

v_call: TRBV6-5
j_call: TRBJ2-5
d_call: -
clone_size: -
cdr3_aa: CASRMTEQETQYF
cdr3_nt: TGTGCCAGCAGGATGACAGAACAGGAGACCCAGTACTTC

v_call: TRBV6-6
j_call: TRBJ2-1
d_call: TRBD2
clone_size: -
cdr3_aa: CASSYSSGGINEQFF
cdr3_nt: TGTGCCAGCAGTTACTCCTCGGGAGGGATAAATGAGCAGTTCTTC

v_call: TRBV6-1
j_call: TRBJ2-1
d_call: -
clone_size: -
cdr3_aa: CASSVTEYNEQFF
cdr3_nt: TGTGCCAGCAGTGTCACAGAGTACAATGAGCAGTTCTTC

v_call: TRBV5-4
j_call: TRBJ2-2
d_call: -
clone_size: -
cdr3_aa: CASSSQTVTGELFF
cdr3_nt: TGTGCCAGCAGCTCCCAGACAGTCACCGGGGAGCTGTTTTTT

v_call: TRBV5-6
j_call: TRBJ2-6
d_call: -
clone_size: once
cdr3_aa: CASSVRRGANVLTF
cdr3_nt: TGTGCCAGCAGCGTACGACGGGGGGCCAACGTCCTGACTTTC

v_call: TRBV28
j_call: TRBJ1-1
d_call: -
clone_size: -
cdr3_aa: CASSLFTGDSFFLNTEAFF
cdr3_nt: TGTGCCAGCAGTTTATTCACGGGGGACTCCTTTTTCTTGAACACTGAAGCTTTCTTT

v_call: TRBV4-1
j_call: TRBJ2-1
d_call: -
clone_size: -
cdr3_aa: CASSQEGRMGAHEQFF
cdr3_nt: TGCGCCAGCAGCCAAGAAGGTAGAATGGGGGCGCATGAGCAGTTCTTC

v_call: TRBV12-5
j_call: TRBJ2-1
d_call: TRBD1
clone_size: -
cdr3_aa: CASGLWGQGWEYSAYNEQFF
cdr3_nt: TGTGCTAGTGGTTTGTGGGGACAGGGGTGGGAATACAGCGCCTACAATGAGCAGTTCTTC

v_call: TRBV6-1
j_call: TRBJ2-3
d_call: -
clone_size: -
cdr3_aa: CAISGPKEGSTDTQYF
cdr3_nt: TGTGCCATCAGTGGTCCGAAGGAGGGGAGCACAGATACGCAGTATTTT

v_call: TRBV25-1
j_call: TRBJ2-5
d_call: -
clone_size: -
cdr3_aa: CASSDGGIQETQYF
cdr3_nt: TGTGCCAGCAGTGATGGTGGCATACAAGAGACCCAGTACTTC

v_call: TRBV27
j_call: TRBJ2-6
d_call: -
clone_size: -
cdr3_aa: CASRLQIGPVGPSGANVLTF
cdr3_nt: TGTGCCAGCAGACTTCAAATCGGCCCGGTGGGGCCTTCTGGGGCCAACGTCCTGACTTTC

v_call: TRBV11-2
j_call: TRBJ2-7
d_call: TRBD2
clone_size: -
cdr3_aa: CASSLDGLATSSSYEQYF
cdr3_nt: TGTGCCAGCAGCTTAGACGGACTAGCGACTTCAAGTTCCTACGAGCAGTACTTC

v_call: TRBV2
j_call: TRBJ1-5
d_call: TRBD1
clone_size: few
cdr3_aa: CASMSDRGNQPQHF
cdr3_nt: TGTGCCAGCATGTCGGACAGGGGGAATCAGCCCCAGCATTTT

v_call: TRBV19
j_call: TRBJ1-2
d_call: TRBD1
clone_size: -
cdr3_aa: CASRRQGFYYTF
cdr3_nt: TGTGCCAGTAGGCGACAGGGGTTTTACTACACCTTC

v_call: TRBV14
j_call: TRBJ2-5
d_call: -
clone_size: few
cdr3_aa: CASSTRGERQETQYF
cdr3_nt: TGTGCCAGCAGCACCCGCGGGGAGCGTCAGGAGACCCAGTACTTC